This paragraph covers one T cell receptor (beta chain) sequence. Its antigen is not identified. The source of the sample is a study of CD8 T cells in ankylosing spondylitis. Study-level points and caveats: Ankylosing spondylitis blood seemed to carry a telltale TCR beta motif made of several highly homologous variants. Certain motif variants had earlier been reported in reactive arthritis synovial fluid and blood. From matched ankylosing spondylitis synovial fluid, disease-linked clones were reportedly recovered at significantly enriched levels.

Trimming pared 1 base from V and 3 bases from J, leaving 11 bases between. CDR1 is SGHRS and CDR2 is YFSETQ in the germline V gene. The CDR3 covers 15 residues. Quantitative 5'-RACE with molecular barcodes generated TCR beta libraries. TCRdb processed the 5' RACE reads anew with MiXCR; each CDR3 protein has one entry. Among around 17,000 distinct CDR3 sequences listed, 8.2% were seen once. J is TRBJ2-1 and V is TRBV5-1; the D gene is possibly TRBD2 (6 bases). The sequencing sample was made of blood. The clonotype was recovered from a male donor with ankylosing spondylitis or in good health (not recorded which). The CDR3 DNA is TGCGCCAGCAGCTTGAACGGGGACTTCTACAATGAGCAGTTCTTC. It codes for CASSLNGDFYNEQFF.